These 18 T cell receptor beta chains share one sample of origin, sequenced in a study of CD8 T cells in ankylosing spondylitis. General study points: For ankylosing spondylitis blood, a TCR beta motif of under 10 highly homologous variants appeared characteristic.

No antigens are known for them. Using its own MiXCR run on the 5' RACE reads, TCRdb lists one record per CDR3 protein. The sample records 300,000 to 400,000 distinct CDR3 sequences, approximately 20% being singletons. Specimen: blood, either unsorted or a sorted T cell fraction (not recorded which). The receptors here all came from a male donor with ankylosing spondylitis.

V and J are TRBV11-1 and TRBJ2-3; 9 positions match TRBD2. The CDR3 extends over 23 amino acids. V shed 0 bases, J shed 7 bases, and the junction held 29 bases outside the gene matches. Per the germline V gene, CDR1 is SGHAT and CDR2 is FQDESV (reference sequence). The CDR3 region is CASSLAVYLRGATSGRTRNTQYF. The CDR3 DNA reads TGTGCCAGCAGCTTAGCCGTCTACTTGAGGGGAGCAACAAGCGGGAGGACGAGGAATACGCAGTATTTT.

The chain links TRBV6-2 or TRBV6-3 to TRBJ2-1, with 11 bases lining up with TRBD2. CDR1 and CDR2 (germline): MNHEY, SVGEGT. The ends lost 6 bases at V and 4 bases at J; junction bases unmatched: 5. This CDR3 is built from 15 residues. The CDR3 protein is CASSPSGRQYNEQFF. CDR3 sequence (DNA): TGTGCCAGCAGCCCTAGCGGGAGGCAATACAATGAGCAGTTCTTC.

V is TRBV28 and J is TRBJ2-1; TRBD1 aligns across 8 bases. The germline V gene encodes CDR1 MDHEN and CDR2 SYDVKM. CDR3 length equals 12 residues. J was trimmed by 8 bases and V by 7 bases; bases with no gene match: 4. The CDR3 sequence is CASTTGVHEQFF. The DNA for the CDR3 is TGTGCCAGCACGACAGGGGTCCATGAGCAGTTCTTC.

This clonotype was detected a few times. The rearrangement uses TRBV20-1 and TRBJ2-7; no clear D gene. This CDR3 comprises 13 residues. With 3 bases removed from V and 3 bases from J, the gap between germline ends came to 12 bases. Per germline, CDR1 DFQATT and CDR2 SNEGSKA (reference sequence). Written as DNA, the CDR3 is TGCAGTGCTAGTCCTTTTAAAAGCTACGAGCAGTACTTC. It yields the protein CSASPFKSYEQYF.

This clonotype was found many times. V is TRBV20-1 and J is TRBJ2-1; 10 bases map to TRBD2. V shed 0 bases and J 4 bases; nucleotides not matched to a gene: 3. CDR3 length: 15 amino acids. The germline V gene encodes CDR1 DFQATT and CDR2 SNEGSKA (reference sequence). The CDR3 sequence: CSARDGTSAYNEQFF. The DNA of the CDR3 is TGCAGTGCTAGAGATGGGACTAGCGCTTACAATGAGCAGTTCTTC.

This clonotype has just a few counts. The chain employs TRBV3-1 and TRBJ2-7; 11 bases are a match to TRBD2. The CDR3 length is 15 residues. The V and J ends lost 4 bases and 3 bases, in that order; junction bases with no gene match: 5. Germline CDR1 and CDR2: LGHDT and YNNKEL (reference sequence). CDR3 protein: CASSRSTSGNYEQYF. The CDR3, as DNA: TGTGCCAGCAGCCGTTCGACTAGCGGGAACTACGAGCAGTACTTC.

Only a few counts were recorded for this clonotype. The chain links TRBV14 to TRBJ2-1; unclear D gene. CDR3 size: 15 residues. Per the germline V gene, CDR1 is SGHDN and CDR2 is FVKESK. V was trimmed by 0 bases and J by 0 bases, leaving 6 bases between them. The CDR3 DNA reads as TGTGCCAGCAGCCAAGATGGCCTCTCCTACAATGAGCAGTTCTTC. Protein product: CASSQDGLSYNEQFF.

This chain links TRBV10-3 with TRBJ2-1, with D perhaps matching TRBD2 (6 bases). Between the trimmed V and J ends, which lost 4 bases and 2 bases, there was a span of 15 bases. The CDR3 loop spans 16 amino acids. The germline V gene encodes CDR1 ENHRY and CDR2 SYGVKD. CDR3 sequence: CAISGAGGITYNEQFF. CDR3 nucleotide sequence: TGTGCCATCAGTGGGGCAGGAGGGATAACCTACAATGAGCAGTTCTTC.

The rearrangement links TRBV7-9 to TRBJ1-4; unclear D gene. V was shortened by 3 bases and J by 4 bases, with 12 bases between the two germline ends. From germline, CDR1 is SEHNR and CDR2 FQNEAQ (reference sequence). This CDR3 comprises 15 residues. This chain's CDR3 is CASSFSGRNNEKLFF. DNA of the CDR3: TGTGCCAGCAGCTTCTCCGGACGTAATAATGAAAAACTGTTTTTT.

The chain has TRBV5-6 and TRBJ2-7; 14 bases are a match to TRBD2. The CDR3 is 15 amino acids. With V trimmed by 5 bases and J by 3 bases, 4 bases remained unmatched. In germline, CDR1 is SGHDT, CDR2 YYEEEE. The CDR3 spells CASRSGLAGVYEQYF. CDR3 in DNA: TGTGCCAGCAGGTCGGGACTAGCGGGAGTCTACGAGCAGTACTTC.

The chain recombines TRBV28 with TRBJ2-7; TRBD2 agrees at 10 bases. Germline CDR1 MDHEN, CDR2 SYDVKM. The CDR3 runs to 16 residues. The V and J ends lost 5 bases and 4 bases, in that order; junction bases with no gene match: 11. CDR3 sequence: CASSPPLAGARYEQYF. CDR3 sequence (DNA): TGTGCCAGCAGTCCCCCCCTAGCGGGGGCTCGATACGAGCAGTACTTC.

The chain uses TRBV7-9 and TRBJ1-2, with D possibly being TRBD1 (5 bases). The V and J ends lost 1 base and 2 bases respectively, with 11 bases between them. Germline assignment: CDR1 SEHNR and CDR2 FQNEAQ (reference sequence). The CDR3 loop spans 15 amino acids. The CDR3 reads CASSLDLRGNYGYTF. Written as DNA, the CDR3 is TGTGCCAGCAGCTTAGATCTTAGGGGAAACTATGGCTACACCTTC.

The CDR3 sequence: CATDRVGQPQHF. CDR3 DNA: TGTGCCACCGACAGGGTAGGCCAGCCCCAGCATTTT. The rearrangement uses TRBV6-2 or TRBV6-3 and TRBJ1-5; 7 nucleotides match TRBD1. This CDR3 contains 12 residues. The trim removed 10 bases at V and 7 bases at J, leaving 7 bases unmatched. CDR1 is MNHEY, CDR2 SVGEGT, per germline.

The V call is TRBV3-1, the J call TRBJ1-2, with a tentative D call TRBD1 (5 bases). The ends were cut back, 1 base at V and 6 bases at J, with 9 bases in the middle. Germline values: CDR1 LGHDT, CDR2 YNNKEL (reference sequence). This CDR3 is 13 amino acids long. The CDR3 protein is CASSQGRGDGYTF. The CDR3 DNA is TGTGCCAGCAGCCAAGGGAGGGGCGATGGCTACACCTTC.

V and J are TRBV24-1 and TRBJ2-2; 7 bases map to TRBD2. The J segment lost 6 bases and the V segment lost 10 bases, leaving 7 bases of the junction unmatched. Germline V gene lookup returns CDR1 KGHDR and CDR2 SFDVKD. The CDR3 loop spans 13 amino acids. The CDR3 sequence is CATRAGGSGELFF. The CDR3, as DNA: TGTGCCACTCGTGCCGGGGGGTCCGGGGAGCTGTTTTTT.

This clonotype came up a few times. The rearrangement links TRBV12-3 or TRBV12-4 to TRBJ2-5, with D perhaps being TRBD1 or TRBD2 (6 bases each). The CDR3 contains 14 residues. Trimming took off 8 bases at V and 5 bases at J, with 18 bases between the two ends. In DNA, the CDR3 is TGTGCCAGCCGACGCCTAGGGGGGTGGGAGACCCAGTACTTC. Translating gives CASRRLGGWETQYF.

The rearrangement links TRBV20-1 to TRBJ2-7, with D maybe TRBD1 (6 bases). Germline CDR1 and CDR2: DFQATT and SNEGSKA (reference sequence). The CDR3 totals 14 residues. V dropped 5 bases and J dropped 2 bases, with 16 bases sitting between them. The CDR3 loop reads CSAATTGHPYEQYF. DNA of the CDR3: TGCAGTGCTGCGACGACGGGACATCCCTACGAGCAGTACTTC.

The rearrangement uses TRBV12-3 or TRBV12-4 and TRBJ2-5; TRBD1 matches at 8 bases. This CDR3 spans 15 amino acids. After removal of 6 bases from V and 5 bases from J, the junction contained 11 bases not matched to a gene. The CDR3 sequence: CASSPSRGQVETQYF. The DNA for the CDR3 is TGTGCCAGCAGCCCGAGCAGGGGGCAGGTGGAGACCCAGTACTTC.